One and the same sample provided the 22 T cell receptor beta chains below, sequenced in a study of cytomegalovirus exposure and HLA in healthy donors. The method was immunoSEQ multiplex PCR; TCRdb's version includes in-frame clones alone and lacks a portion of them. The data hold more than 150,000 clones, with about 80% observed a single time. The source material was PBMCs. The receptors originated from a man younger than 35 in good health and CMV-seropositive.

The chain couples TRBV4-3 to TRBJ1-4, with 9 bases identical to TRBD1. Trimming removed 3 bases from V and 6 bases from J; junction bases left unmatched: 5. The CDR3 runs to 15 residues. Germline V gene sequence: CDR1 LGHNA, CDR2 YSLEER. For the CDR3, the DNA is TGCGCCAGCAGCCAGTTACAGGGGGCAGATGAAAAACTGTTTTTT. This translates into CASSQLQGADEKLFF.

This chain uses TRBV27 with TRBJ2-1, with TRBD1 matching over 9 bases. The CDR3 has 14 amino acids. CDR1 and CDR2 from the germline V gene are MNHEY and SMNVEV (reference sequence). Trimming at V came to 3 bases and at J to 13 bases, leaving 10 bases not matched to a gene. CDR3 region: CASSFPGQGSHQFF. For the CDR3, the DNA is TGTGCCAGCAGTTTCCCAGGACAGGGGTCCCATCAGTTCTTC.

The J gene is TRBJ2-2, the V gene TRBV28, with TRBD1 identical over 8 bases. Per germline, CDR1 MDHEN and CDR2 SYDVKM. The CDR3 consists of 15 residues. The V gene end was trimmed by 0 bases and the J gene end by 5 bases; junction bases not matched to a gene: 2. The CDR3, as DNA: TGTGCCAGCAGTTTATGGGACAGGGCTACCGGGGAGCTGTTTTTT. It codes for CASSLWDRATGELFF.

The chain carries TRBV6-5 and TRBJ1-2, with 9 bases identical to TRBD1. Losses at the gene ends were 2 bases for V and 4 bases for J; bases not matched to a gene: 5. Germline V gene sequence: CDR1 MNHEY, CDR2 SVGAGI. The CDR3 runs 15 residues. DNA for the CDR3: TGTGCCAGCAGTTACCCGGGACAGGGAATCTATGGCTACACCTTC. Amino acids: CASSYPGQGIYGYTF.

The count of this clone is one. The CDR3 here is CASSPVAGVYNEQFF. CDR3 sequence (DNA): TGTGCCAGCAGTCCGGTAGCGGGAGTTTACAATGAGCAGTTCTTC. The V gene is TRBV6-5, the J gene TRBJ2-1; 9 bases line up with TRBD2. The CDR3 sequence is 15 residues long. V gave up 5 bases and J gave up 4 bases; unmatched junction bases: 6. The germline V gene has CDR1 MNHEY and CDR2 SVGAGI.

The chain is built from TRBV28 and TRBJ1-5, with 7 bases matching TRBD1. Germline V gene data show CDR1 as MDHEN and CDR2 as SYDVKM. This CDR3 contains 15 residues. V was pared by 7 bases and J by 2 bases, with 8 bases of the junction left unmatched. CDR3 in DNA: TGTGCCAGCACCACCCGTACAGGGGGCAATCAGCCCCAGCATTTT. This encodes CASTTRTGGNQPQHF.

The chain recombines TRBV9 with TRBJ2-7; 10 bases agree with TRBD1. Germline CDR1 and CDR2: SGDLS and YYNGEE. Trimming at V came to 3 bases and at J to 4 bases, leaving 4 bases not matched to a gene. This CDR3 comprises 14 residues. The DNA of the CDR3 is TGTGCCAGCAGCGGCCGGGACAGGGGTTACGAGCAGTACTTC. It yields the protein CASSGRDRGYEQYF.

This clone showed up just a few times. The rearrangement uses TRBV2 and TRBJ1-1; 7 positions match TRBD1. The V gene end was trimmed by 6 bases and the J gene end by 1 base; junction bases not matched to a gene: 8. Germline-derived CDR1 and CDR2 are SNHLY and FYNNEI. The CDR3 contains 15 residues. The CDR3, as DNA: TGTGCCAGCAGCCAAATGGGGACAGCGAACACTGAAGCTTTCTTT. It translates to CASSQMGTANTEAFF.

This chain joins TRBV27 and TRBJ2-7, with TRBD1 identical over 7 bases. Germline CDR1 is MNHEY and CDR2 is SMNVEV (reference sequence). Trimming at V came to 4 bases and at J to 2 bases, leaving 5 bases not matched to a gene. This CDR3 has 14 residues. The CDR3 DNA is TGTGCCAGCAGTTCCCGGGACAGTACCTACGAGCAGTACTTC. Translated, it gives CASSSRDSTYEQYF.

V is TRBV6-5 and J is TRBJ2-7, with D hard to call. The CDR3 covers 13 residues. V gave up 1 base and J gave up 1 base, with 5 bases separating them. Germline V gives CDR1 MNHEY, CDR2 SVGAGI. The chain's CDR3 is CASSYYSSYEQYF. The CDR3 coding sequence is TGTGCCAGCAGTTACTACAGTTCCTACGAGCAGTACTTC.

The rearrangement joins TRBV27 to TRBJ1-2; 9 nucleotides match TRBD1. V was clipped by 2 bases and J by 8 bases; unmatched bases: 6. The CDR3 length is 14 residues. From germline, CDR1 is MNHEY and CDR2 SMNVEV (reference sequence). The CDR3 DNA follows: TGTGCCAGCAGTTTAACGGGGACAGGGCTGGGCTACACCTTC. This sequence encodes CASSLTGTGLGYTF.

This sequence joins TRBV29-1 and TRBJ2-7; D gene unclear. The CDR3 extends over 15 amino acids. The V end was cut by 7 bases, the J end by 3 bases, with 22 bases between. Germline loops: CDR1 SQVTM, CDR2 ANQGSEA. CDR3 coding DNA: TGCAGCGCTATAGGCGGTCTTTTCTCGGACTACGAGCAGTACTTC. This translates into CSAIGGLFSDYEQYF.

V gene TRBV5-6 combines with J gene TRBJ1-5; TRBD1 is a possible D gene (5 bases). From germline, CDR1 is SGHDT and CDR2 YYEEEE. The CDR3 loop spans 14 amino acids. V was cut by 4 bases and J by 1 base, with 9 bases left in between. CDR3 region: CASSPGYSNQPQHF. The DNA of the CDR3 is TGTGCCAGCAGCCCAGGGTACAGCAATCAGCCCCAGCATTTT.

This rearrangement joins TRBV11-1 to TRBJ2-3; D gene ambiguous. Trimming took 6 bases from V and 0 from J, leaving 22 bases between them. Germline V gene lookup returns CDR1 SGHAT and CDR2 FQDESV (reference sequence). The CDR3 runs 18 residues. The CDR3 reads CASRSLSSTPVSTDTQYF. The CDR3 bases are TGTGCCAGCAGGTCGCTATCCTCGACACCGGTTAGCACAGATACGCAGTATTTT.

The chain has TRBV2 and TRBJ1-5; 12 bases agree with TRBD1. CDR1 is SNHLY, CDR2 FYNNEI, per germline. The V segment lost 6 bases and the J segment 8 bases; nucleotides outside the gene matches: 8. The CDR3 is made up of 15 amino acids. CDR3 loop: CASRPGTGGLKPQHF. CDR3 coding DNA: TGTGCCAGCAGGCCCGGGACAGGGGGCTTGAAGCCCCAGCATTTT.

Comment on this clone: Other DNA sequences in this specimen translate into the identical CDR3. This chain joins TRBV28 and TRBJ2-5, with D tentatively TRBD1 (6 bases). The germline V gene has CDR1 MDHEN and CDR2 SYDVKM. This CDR3 region has 14 residues. The V and J ends lost 6 bases and 1 base respectively, with 12 bases between them. The CDR3 coding sequence is TGTGCCAGCAGCCCTACGGACAGCCAAGAGACCCAGTACTTC. This codes for CASSPTDSQETQYF.

This chain joins TRBV7-9 and TRBJ2-5, with TRBD1 as a possible D gene (6 bases). The CDR3 contains 14 residues. CDR1 and CDR2 (germline): SEHNR, FQNEAQ (reference sequence). Trimming removed 5 bases from V and 5 bases from J, with 15 bases in between. The CDR3: CASSPGQMGETQYF. CDR3 sequence (DNA): TGTGCCAGCAGCCCCGGACAGATGGGGGAGACCCAGTACTTC.

This chain uses TRBV29-1 with TRBJ2-1; 10 bases fit TRBD1. CDR3 length equals 16 residues. After removal of 6 bases from V and 6 bases from J, the junction contained 14 bases not matched to a gene. Germline CDR1 reads SQVTM; CDR2 reads ANQGSEA. The CDR3 is CSVPRMGGQGINEQFF. CDR3 in DNA: TGCAGCGTCCCGCGAATGGGGGGACAGGGGATCAATGAGCAGTTCTTC.

The CDR3 nucleotides read TGTGCCAGCAGTTTTCCGGGACAGGGGGCCATCGACTACACCTTC. Residues: CASSFPGQGAIDYTF. This sequence joins TRBV6-6 and TRBJ1-2; 12 positions agree with TRBD1. This CDR3 has 15 residues. Per the germline V gene, CDR1 is MNHNY and CDR2 is SVGAGI (reference sequence). V was clipped by 4 bases and J by 10 bases; unmatched bases: 10.

The chain employs TRBV2 and TRBJ2-7; 10 bases are shared with TRBD1. The CDR3 loop spans 14 amino acids. CDR1 SNHLY and CDR2 FYNNEI come from the germline V gene. V gave up 7 bases and J gave up 4 bases; unmatched junction bases: 7. The CDR3 nucleotides are TGTGCCAGCATGGGACAGGGGAAGGTTTACGAGCAGTACTTC. Translation: CASMGQGKVYEQYF.

The chain recombines TRBV7-9 with TRBJ2-7; 10 bases are shared with TRBD1. The J segment lost 3 bases and the V segment lost 5 bases, leaving 4 bases of the junction unmatched. The CDR3 has 14 amino acids. Per the germline V gene, CDR1 is SEHNR and CDR2 is FQNEAQ (reference sequence). The chain's CDR3 is CASSRTGGNYEQYF. The CDR3 nucleotides are TGTGCCAGCAGCCGGACAGGGGGTAACTACGAGCAGTACTTC.

This clone turned up a few times. This sequence joins TRBV25-1 and TRBJ2-2, with D tentatively TRBD1 (6 bases). There are 15 residues in the CDR3. Per germline, CDR1 MGHDK and CDR2 SYGVNS. Trimming stripped 4 bases from V and 1 base from J, with 10 bases between. CDR3 sequence: CASSGPGQNTGELFF. The CDR3 DNA follows: TGTGCCAGCAGTGGGCCGGGACAGAACACCGGGGAGCTGTTTTTT. Using reference TRBV25-1 and TRBJ2-2 for the parts outside the CDR3, the full variable domain is EADIYQTPRYLVIGTGKKITLECSQTMGHDKMYWYQQDPGMELHLIHYSYGVNSTEKGDLSSESTVSRIRTEHFPLTLESARPSHTSQYLCASSGPGQNTGELFFGEGSRLTVL.